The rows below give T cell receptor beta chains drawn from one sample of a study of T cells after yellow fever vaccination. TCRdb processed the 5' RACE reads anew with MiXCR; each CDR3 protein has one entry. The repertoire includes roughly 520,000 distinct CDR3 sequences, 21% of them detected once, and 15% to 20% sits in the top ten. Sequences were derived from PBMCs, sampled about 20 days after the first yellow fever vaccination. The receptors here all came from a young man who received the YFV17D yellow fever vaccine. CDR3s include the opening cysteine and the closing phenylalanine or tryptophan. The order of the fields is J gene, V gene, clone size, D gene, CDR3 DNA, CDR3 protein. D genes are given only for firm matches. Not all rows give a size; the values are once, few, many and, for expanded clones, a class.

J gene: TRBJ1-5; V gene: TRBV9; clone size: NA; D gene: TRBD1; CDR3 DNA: TGTGCCAGCAGCGTAAGCGGACAGGGGAATCAGCCCCAGCATTTT; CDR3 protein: CASSVSGQGNQPQHF
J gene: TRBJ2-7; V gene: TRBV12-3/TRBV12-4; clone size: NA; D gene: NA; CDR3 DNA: TGTGCCAGCAGCGGGAAGCCAAGATCCTACGAGCAGTACTTC; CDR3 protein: CASSGKPRSYEQYF
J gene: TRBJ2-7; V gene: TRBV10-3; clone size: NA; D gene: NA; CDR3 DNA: TGTGCCATCAGTGAGAACCCCCCTTACGAGGAGCAGTACTTC; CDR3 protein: CAISENPPYEEQYF
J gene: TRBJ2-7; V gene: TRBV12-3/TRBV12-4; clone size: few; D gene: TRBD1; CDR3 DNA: TGTGCCAGCAGTCTAAACAGGGGCTACGAGCAGTACTTC; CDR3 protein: CASSLNRGYEQYF
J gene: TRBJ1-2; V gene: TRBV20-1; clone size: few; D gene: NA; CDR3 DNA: TGCAGTGCTAGAGCCGGAGGGGGTGGCTACACCTTC; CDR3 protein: CSARAGGGGYTF
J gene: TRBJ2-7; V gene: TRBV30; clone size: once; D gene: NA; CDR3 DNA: TGTGCCTGGAGTGTACGAAAGTGGCCGCTCGACGAGCAGTACTTC; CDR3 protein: CAWSVRKWPLDEQYF
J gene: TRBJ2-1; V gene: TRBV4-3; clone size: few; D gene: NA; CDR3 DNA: TGCGCCAGCAGCCAAGGGCGGGTCATGGGTGAGCAGTTCTTC; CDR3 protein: CASSQGRVMGEQFF
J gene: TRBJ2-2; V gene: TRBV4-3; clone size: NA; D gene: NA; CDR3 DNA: TGCGCCAGCAGCCAAGAGACTACCCGGGGCACCGGGGAGCTGTTTTTT; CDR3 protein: CASSQETTRGTGELFF
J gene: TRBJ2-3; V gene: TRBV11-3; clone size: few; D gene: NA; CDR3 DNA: TGTGCCAGCAGCCGCGGGTCCCAAGGAGATACGCAGTATTTT; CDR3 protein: CASSRGSQGDTQYF
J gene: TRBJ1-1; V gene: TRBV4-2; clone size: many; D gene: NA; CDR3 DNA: TGTGCCAGCAGCCAAAGTGAGACGAACACTGAAGCTTTCTTT; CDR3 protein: CASSQSETNTEAFF
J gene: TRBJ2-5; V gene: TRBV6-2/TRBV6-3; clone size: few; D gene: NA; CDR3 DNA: TGTGCCAGCAGTCGCGGGACCGCGGAGACCCAGTACTTC; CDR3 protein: CASSRGTAETQYF
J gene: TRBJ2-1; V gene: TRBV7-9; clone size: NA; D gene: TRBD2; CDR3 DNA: TGTGCCAGCTCTGGGACTAGCGGGGGGAGTGAGCAGTTCTTC; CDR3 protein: CASSGTSGGSEQFF
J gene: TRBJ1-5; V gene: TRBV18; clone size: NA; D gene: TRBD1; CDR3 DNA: TGTGCCAGCTCACCACTACAGGGGGCTGGGCAGCCCCAGCATTTT; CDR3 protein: CASSPLQGAGQPQHF
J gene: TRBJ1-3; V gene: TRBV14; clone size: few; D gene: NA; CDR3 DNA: TGTGCCAGCACTCCGGCCGCTGGAAACACCATATATTTT; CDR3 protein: CASTPAAGNTIYF
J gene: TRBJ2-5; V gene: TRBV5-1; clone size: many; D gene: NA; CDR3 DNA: TGCGCCAGCAGCTCCCGGGGGGCCGGTGAGACCCAGTACTTC; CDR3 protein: CASSSRGAGETQYF
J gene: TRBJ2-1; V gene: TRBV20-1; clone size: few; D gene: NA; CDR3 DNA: TGCAGTGCCTGGGGGGGCGTCGATGAGCAGTTCTTC; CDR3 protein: CSAWGGVDEQFF
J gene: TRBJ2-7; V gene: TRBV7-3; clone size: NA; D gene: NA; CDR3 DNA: TGTGCCAGCAGCTTAACGGGCGGGGCCTACGAGCAGTACTTC; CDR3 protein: CASSLTGGAYEQYF
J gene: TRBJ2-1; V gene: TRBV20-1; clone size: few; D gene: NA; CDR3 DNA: TGCAGTGCTAGAGATCTTAACCCTTACAATGAGCAGTTCTTC; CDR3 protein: CSARDLNPYNEQFF
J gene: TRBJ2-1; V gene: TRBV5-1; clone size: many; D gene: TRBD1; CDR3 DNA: TGCGCCAGCAGCTTGTCAATCGGGACAGGGTACAATGAGCAGTTCTTC; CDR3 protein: CASSLSIGTGYNEQFF
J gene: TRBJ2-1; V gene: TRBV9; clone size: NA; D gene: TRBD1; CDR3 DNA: TGTGCCAGCAGCGAAACAGGGGAGAGCTCCTACAATGAGCAGTTCTTC; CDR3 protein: CASSETGESSYNEQFF
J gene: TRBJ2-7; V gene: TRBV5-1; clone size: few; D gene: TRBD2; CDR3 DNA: TGCGCCAGCAGCTTGGGGCTAGCGGGGGGGCTATACGAGCAGTACTTC; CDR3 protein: CASSLGLAGGLYEQYF
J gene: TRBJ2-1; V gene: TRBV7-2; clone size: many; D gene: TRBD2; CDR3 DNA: TGTGCCAGCAGGGGATCTAGCGGGAGCTACAATGAGCAGTTCTTC; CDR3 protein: CASRGSSGSYNEQFF
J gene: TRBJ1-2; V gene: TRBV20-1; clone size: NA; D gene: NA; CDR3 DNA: TGCAGTGCTAGATCCCGCCCCACCTTC; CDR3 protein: CSARSRPTF
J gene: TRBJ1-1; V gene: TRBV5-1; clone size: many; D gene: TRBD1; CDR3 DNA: TGCGCCAGCAGCCAGGGGGTCGGGCCCACTGAAGCTTTCTTT; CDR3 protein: CASSQGVGPTEAFF
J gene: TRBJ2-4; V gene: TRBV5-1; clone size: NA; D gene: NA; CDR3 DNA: TGCGCCAGCAGCTTGGATACCCAGGCCAAAAACATTCAGTACTTC; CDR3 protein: CASSLDTQAKNIQYF
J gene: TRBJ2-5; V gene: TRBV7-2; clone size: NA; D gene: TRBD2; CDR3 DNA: TGTGCCAGCAGCACTTTCTCCCAAGCGGGGGGGCGAGAGACCCAGTACTTC; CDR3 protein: CASSTFSQAGGRETQYF
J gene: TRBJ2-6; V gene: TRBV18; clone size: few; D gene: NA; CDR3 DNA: TGTGCCAGCTCACCAGGCGGAGCGGGCCCCTCTGGGGCCAACGTCCTGACTTTC; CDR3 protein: CASSPGGAGPSGANVLTF
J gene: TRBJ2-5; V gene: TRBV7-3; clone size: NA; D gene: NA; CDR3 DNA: TGTGCCAGCAGCTTAGGGCCCGGGACGGTTGCCCCCGGACAAGAGACCCAGTACTTC; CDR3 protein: CASSLGPGTVAPGQETQYF
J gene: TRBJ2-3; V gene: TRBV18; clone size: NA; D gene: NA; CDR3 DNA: TGTGCCAGCTCACCAGTCGAGGGTCTGTTAGGAGATACGCAGTATTTT; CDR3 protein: CASSPVEGLLGDTQYF
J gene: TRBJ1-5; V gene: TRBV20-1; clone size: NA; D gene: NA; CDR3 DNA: TGCAGTGCTAGAGGTAACCGGGGTGGTCAGCCCCAGCATTTT; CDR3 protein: CSARGNRGGQPQHF
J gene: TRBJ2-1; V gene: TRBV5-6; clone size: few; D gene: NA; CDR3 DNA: TGTGCCAGCACCTTTGGGAGGCCTGCCTACAATGAGCAGTTCTTC; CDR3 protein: CASTFGRPAYNEQFF